This T cell receptor (beta chain) was retrieved from a study of T cell repertoires in cytomegalovirus infection. Study-level background: CMV infection and matching HLA type were both indicated by public TCR beta signatures. Study results and caveats: HLA-C-restricted CMV clonotypes gave the most frequent clonotype in two of eight donors. The cumulative frequency of public TCR beta families distinguished individuals who carried CMV together with the relevant HLA.

TCRdb analysed the reads with MiXCR anew, one entry per CDR3 protein. The sample holds 100,000 or so distinct CDR3 sequences; around 22% are singletons and the top ten take about 39%. This clonotype was counted ten times or more. Its antigen is not identified. Sample: CD8+ T cells from PBMCs. This receptor was identified in a human donor in good health (CMV status not recorded). Some clones in this sample may be carry-over from other donors' samples.

CDR3 in DNA: TGTGCCAGCAGCTCTGCCCGACTAGCGGGAGGGTTCAATGAGCAGTTCTTC. Its protein is CASSSARLAGGFNEQFF. This sequence joins TRBV7-9 and TRBJ2-1, with 14 bases that match TRBD2. The CDR3 length is 17 residues. CDR1 is SEHNR and CDR2 is FQNEAQ in the germline V gene (reference sequence). J lost 6 bases, V lost 4 bases, and 8 bases had no gene match. The full variable domain, with the rest looked up from reference TRBV7-9 and TRBJ2-1, is DTGVSQNPRHKITKRGQNVTFRCDPISEHNRLYWYRQTLGQGPEFLTYFQNEAQLEKSRLLSDRFSAERPKGSFSTLEIQRTEQGDSAMYLCASSSARLAGGFNEQFFGPGTRLTVL.